Following are 32 T cell receptor beta chains from one sample sequenced in a study of cytomegalovirus exposure and HLA in healthy donors. PCR employed 60 Vbeta and 13 Jbeta primers. Data came from immunoSEQ multiplex PCR; TCRdb stores just in-frame clones and leaves some out. The top ten hold approximately 1.4% of the sample, which has 200,000 to 250,000 clones, roughly 84% seen once. The sample taken for sequencing was PBMCs. Receptors originate from a girl aged 10 to 17 in good health and CMV-seronegative.

The rearrangement joins TRBV28 to TRBJ2-7, with 8 nucleotides matching TRBD1. From germline, CDR1 is MDHEN and CDR2 SYDVKM. This CDR3 has 16 residues. V shed 5 bases, J shed 3 bases, and the junction held 12 bases outside the gene matches. DNA for the CDR3: TGTGCCAGCAGTGAGTCCAGGGGGCGCGACATCTACGAGCAGTACTTC. Encoded protein: CASSESRGRDIYEQYF. Full variable domain (remainder filled in from reference TRBV28 and TRBJ2-7): DVKVTQSSRYLVKRTGEKVFLECVQDMDHENMFWYRQDPGLGLRLIYFSYDVKMKEKGDIPEGYSVSREKKERFSLILESASTNQTSMYLCASSESRGRDIYEQYFGPGTRLTVT.

A single count supports this clone. The V and J genes are TRBV5-1 and TRBJ1-2, with D unresolved. With 0 bases removed from V and 2 bases from J, the gap between germline ends came to 14 bases. The CDR3 extends over 16 amino acids. The V gene's germline CDR1 is SGHRS and CDR2 YFSETQ. The CDR3: CASSLGWAAENYGYTF. In DNA, the CDR3 is TGCGCCAGCAGCTTGGGATGGGCAGCTGAGAACTATGGCTACACCTTC. Full variable domain (outside the CDR3, taken from reference TRBV5-1 and TRBJ1-2): KAGVTQTPRYLIKTRGQQVTLSCSPISGHRSVSWYQQTPGQGLQFLFEYFSETQRNKGNFPGRFSGRQFSNSRSEMNVSTLELGDSALYLCASSLGWAAENYGYTFGSGTRLTVV.

This clone was seen only once. This CDR3 reads CASSLTTGGLSTQYF. The CDR3, as DNA: TGTGCCAGCAGCTTAACGACGGGGGGCCTCAGTACGCAGTATTTT. The genes are TRBV7-3 and TRBJ2-3; maybe TRBD2 (7 bases). Trimming cost V 0 bases and J 8 bases, with 15 bases left between them. Germline CDR1 and CDR2: SGHTA and FQGTGA. The CDR3 length is 15 residues.

The chain carries TRBV7-9 and TRBJ1-3; D not resolved. Germline V lookup: CDR1 SEHNR, CDR2 FQNEAQ (reference sequence). The V end lost 1 base, the J end lost 0 bases, and 7 bases lay between the germline ends. This CDR3 is 15 amino acids long. The CDR3 DNA reads TGTGCCAGCAGCTTAGATAATTACTCTGGAAACACCATATATTTT. It specifies CASSLDNYSGNTIYF.

The V call is TRBV5-1, the J call TRBJ1-1, with TRBD1 matching over 8 bases. The CDR3 contains 13 residues. With V trimmed by 7 bases and J by 5 bases, 7 bases remained unmatched. Per germline, CDR1 SGHRS and CDR2 YFSETQ. CDR3 DNA: TGCGCCAGCCACATACAGGGGGGGACTGAAGCTTTCTTT. Protein sequence: CASHIQGGTEAFF.

The genes are TRBV27 and TRBJ1-2; D might be TRBD1 (6 bases). V was clipped by 6 bases and J by 4 bases, with 12 bases between them. The V gene's germline CDR1 is MNHEY and CDR2 SMNVEV (reference sequence). The CDR3 contains 13 residues. The DNA of the CDR3 is TGTGCCAGCAGCGAGGGGGGGGGCTATGGCTACACCTTC. Translating it yields CASSEGGGYGYTF.

This chain uses TRBV19 with TRBJ2-7; 9 nucleotides agree with TRBD1. The V segment lost 5 bases and the J segment 4 bases; nucleotides outside the gene matches: 9. Germline assignment: CDR1 LNHDA and CDR2 SQIVND (reference sequence). The CDR3 consists of 15 residues. CDR3 region: CASSAGTGKHYEQYF. In DNA form, the CDR3 reads TGTGCCAGTAGTGCCGGGACAGGGAAACATTACGAGCAGTACTTC.

V usage is TRBV30 and J usage is TRBJ1-2; D may be TRBD1 (6 bases). The CDR3 has 13 amino acids. CDR1 is GTSNPN and CDR2 is SVGIG in the germline V gene (reference sequence). V lost 3 bases to trimming and J lost 4 bases, with 12 bases between them. The DNA for the CDR3 is TGTGCCTGGAGCCTACAGGGAATCTATGGCTACACCTTC. Its translation: CAWSLQGIYGYTF.

This clone occurred a few times. CDR3 nucleotides: TGTGCCAGCAGCTTAGCTGTTTTAGCGGGACCCGTTGACGAGCAGTACTTC. The encoded protein is CASSLAVLAGPVDEQYF. This rearrangement joins TRBV7-2 to TRBJ2-7, with 8 positions matching TRBD2. Germline trimming cut 0 bases from V and 5 bases from J; bases unmatched to any gene: 12. CDR1 SGHTA and CDR2 FQGNSA come from the germline V gene. The CDR3 spans 17 residues.

The J gene is TRBJ2-7, the V gene TRBV5-4, with 9 bases lining up with TRBD1. The CDR3 runs to 13 residues. Per the germline V gene, CDR1 is SGHNT and CDR2 is YYREEE (reference sequence). Unmatched junction bases numbered 4, after V lost 4 bases and J lost 5 bases. The CDR3 loop reads CASSGTGTHEQYF. CDR3 nucleotides: TGTGCCAGCAGCGGGACAGGGACCCACGAGCAGTACTTC. Filled out from reference TRBV5-4 and TRBJ2-7, the complete variable domain reads ETGVTQSPTHLIKTRGQQVTLRCSSQSGHNTVSWYQQALGQGPQFIFQYYREEENGRGNFPPRFSGLQFPNYSSELNVNALELDDSALYLCASSGTGTHEQYFGPGTRLTVT.

V is TRBV2 and J is TRBJ2-1, with no clear D. This CDR3 is 14 amino acids long. Trimming removed 7 bases from V and 0 bases from J, with 10 bases in between. CDR1 SNHLY and CDR2 FYNNEI come from the germline V gene. CDR3 residues: CASKYDSSYNEQFF. The CDR3 DNA reads as TGTGCCAGCAAGTACGACTCCTCCTACAATGAGCAGTTCTTC.

This clone was seen a single time. CDR3 nucleotides: TGTGCCAGCAGCCCCCGTGAGGAGGGACTGAAGCACGAGCAGTACTTC. The encoded protein is CASSPREEGLKHEQYF. The rearrangement links TRBV7-6 to TRBJ2-7, with D perhaps TRBD2 (6 bases). CDR1 is SGHVS, CDR2 FNYEAQ, per germline. V was trimmed by 5 bases and J by 5 bases, leaving 22 bases between them. The CDR3 extends over 16 amino acids.

Worth noting for this clone: The same CDR3 arises from other DNA sequences in this sample as well. This chain joins TRBV28 and TRBJ1-2, with TRBD1 matching 8 bases. With V trimmed by 3 bases and J by 4 bases, 1 base remained unmatched. The CDR3 runs to 13 residues. Germline V gives CDR1 MDHEN, CDR2 SYDVKM. The CDR3 spells CASSLTGVYGYTF. As DNA, the CDR3 is TGTGCCAGCAGTTTGACAGGGGTCTATGGCTACACCTTC.

The chain joins TRBV29-1 to TRBJ2-5; TRBD2 matches at 8 bases. This CDR3 spans 13 amino acids. Germline V gene sequence: CDR1 SQVTM, CDR2 ANQGSEA. V lost 2 bases to trimming and J lost 3 bases; unmatched junction nucleotides: 2. CDR3: CSVEPAGEETQYF. CDR3 nucleotides: TGCAGCGTTGAACCAGCGGGGGAAGAGACCCAGTACTTC. Supplemented by reference TRBV29-1 and TRBJ2-5, the full variable domain reads SAVISQKPSRDICQRGTSLTIQCQVDSQVTMMFWYRQQPGQSLTLIATANQGSEATYESGFVIDKFPISRPNLTFSTLTVSNMSPEDSSIYLCSVEPAGEETQYFGPGTRLLVL.

J is TRBJ1-3 and V is TRBV30; D is unresolved. V lost 4 bases to trimming and J lost 1 base, with 17 bases between them. The CDR3 loop spans 16 amino acids. CDR1 and CDR2 from the germline V gene are GTSNPN and SVGIG (reference sequence). The CDR3 DNA reads as TGTGCCTGGAATTGGCAGGCCCCACGTTCTGGAAACACCATATATTTT. Translating gives CAWNWQAPRSGNTIYF.

The chain recombines TRBV19 with TRBJ1-5; possibly TRBD1 for D (5 bases). This CDR3 is built from 14 residues. Germline V CDR1 and CDR2: LNHDA, SQIVND (reference sequence). Between the trimmed V and J ends, which lost 5 bases and 1 base, there was a span of 9 bases. The chain's CDR3 is CASSASGSNQPQHF. The CDR3 DNA reads TGTGCCAGTAGTGCATCAGGGAGCAATCAGCCCCAGCATTTT. Full variable domain (missing parts from reference TRBV19 and TRBJ1-5): DGGITQSPKYLFRKEGQNVTLSCEQNLNHDAMYWYRQDPGQGLRLIYYSQIVNDFQKGDIAEGYSVSREKKESFPLTVTSAQKNPTAFYLCASSASGSNQPQHFGDGTRLSIL.

The J gene is TRBJ1-2, the V gene TRBV6-1; D call uncertain. Trimming left V 5 bases short and J 3 bases short, with 13 bases between. Germline V CDR1 and CDR2: MNHNS, SASEGT. This CDR3 comprises 14 residues. In DNA form, the CDR3 reads TGTGCCAGCAGTCCTGATGTCAGTTACTATGGCTACACCTTC. Its protein product is CASSPDVSYYGYTF.

J is TRBJ2-2 and V is TRBV6-6; weak D call: TRBD2 (6 bases). V was cut by 2 bases and J by 3 bases, with 10 bases left in between. The CDR3 spans 15 residues. CDR1 and CDR2 (germline): MNHNY, SVGAGI (reference sequence). The CDR3 nucleotides are TGTGCCAGCAGTTACGAGGGAGGTGACACCGGGGAGCTGTTTTTT. It codes for CASSYEGGDTGELFF.

The chain couples TRBV9 to TRBJ2-5; 9 positions agree with TRBD2. Looked up from germline, CDR1 is SGDLS and CDR2 is YYNGEE. The CDR3 is made up of 17 amino acids. Germline trimming cut 0 bases from V and 5 bases from J; bases unmatched to any gene: 11. CDR3 in DNA: TGTGCCAGCAGCGTAGGAGTTAGCGGGGGCCCCGTTGAGACCCAGTACTTC. Protein product: CASSVGVSGGPVETQYF.

The V gene is TRBV5-4, the J gene TRBJ1-2; 7 bases line up with TRBD1. The length of the CDR3 is 15 residues. Trimming at V came to 2 bases and at J to 0 bases, leaving 4 bases not matched to a gene. Germline CDR1 and CDR2: SGHNT and YYREEE (reference sequence). In DNA, the CDR3 is TGTGCCAGCAGCTTCTACAGGGGAACTAACTATGGCTACACCTTC. Protein product: CASSFYRGTNYGYTF.

The gene calls are TRBV14 and TRBJ1-2; no clear D gene. V shed 9 bases and J shed 4 bases, with 9 bases lying between them. Germline V lookup: CDR1 SGHDN, CDR2 FVKESK. The CDR3 consists of 11 residues. The CDR3 nucleotides are TGTGCCAGTGGAGATGTCTATGGCTACACCTTC. Its protein is CASGDVYGYTF.

CDR3 nucleotides: TGCGCCAGCAGCCAAGGACAGCTTGAAGCTTTCTTT. Translating it yields CASSQGQLEAFF. This chain joins TRBV5-1 and TRBJ1-1; perhaps TRBD1 as D (6 bases). This CDR3 region has 12 residues. V was cut by 4 bases and J by 7 bases, with 11 bases left in between. Germline CDR1 is SGHRS and CDR2 is YFSETQ.

The genes are TRBV5-8 and TRBJ2-1, with TRBD2 identical over 8 bases. CDR1 and CDR2 from the germline V gene are SGHTS and YDEGEE. V lost 0 bases and J lost 2; bases outside the gene matches: 1. The CDR3 contains 15 residues. The CDR3 protein is CASSLVSGAYNEQFF. Written as DNA, the CDR3 is TGTGCCAGCAGCTTGGTTAGCGGGGCCTACAATGAGCAGTTCTTC.

This chain links TRBV7-3 with TRBJ2-3; TRBD1 is a possible D gene (5 bases). CDR1 and CDR2 from the germline V gene are SGHTA and FQGTGA. The CDR3 totals 15 residues. V was clipped by 5 bases and J by 0 bases, with 12 bases between them. CDR3 bases: TGTGCCAGCAGCCAGACAGACTTTAGCACAGATACGCAGTATTTT. Its translation is CASSQTDFSTDTQYF.

The chain is built from TRBV7-2 and TRBJ2-5; 9 positions agree with TRBD2. The V and J ends lost 1 base and 5 bases, in that order; junction bases with no gene match: 11. The germline gives CDR1 SGHTA, CDR2 FQGNSA. CDR3 length equals 17 residues. CDR3: CASSLVTSGSIGETQYF. Here the CDR3 DNA reads TGTGCCAGCAGCTTAGTCACTAGCGGGTCCATCGGGGAGACCCAGTACTTC.

The chain links TRBV28 to TRBJ1-1, with TRBD1 matching 8 bases. V shed 6 bases, J shed 6 bases, and the junction held 6 bases outside the gene matches. The CDR3 consists of 13 residues. The germline V gene has CDR1 MDHEN and CDR2 SYDVKM. The CDR3 sequence: CASRRTGGPEAFF. The CDR3 nucleotides are TGTGCCAGCAGACGTACAGGGGGACCTGAAGCTTTCTTT.

This chain uses TRBV18 with TRBJ1-5, with 8 bases matching TRBD1. This CDR3 has 14 residues. The germline V gene has CDR1 KGHSH and CDR2 LQKENI. The ends lost 7 bases at V and 7 bases at J; junction bases unmatched: 9. CDR3 sequence: CASWTGTGGQPQHF. CDR3 DNA sequence: TGTGCCAGCTGGACCGGGACAGGAGGCCAGCCCCAGCATTTT.

The chain joins TRBV5-5 to TRBJ1-2, with a possible D match to TRBD1 (6 bases). Trimming stripped 7 bases from V and 8 bases from J, with 27 bases between. CDR1 SGHKS and CDR2 YYEKEE come from the germline V gene (reference sequence). CDR3 length equals 16 residues. The CDR3 region has the DNA TGTGCCAGCCACAGGATGTGGGGGGGCCTAGATAGGGGCTACACCTTC. Its translation: CASHRMWGGLDRGYTF.

In DNA, the CDR3 is TGTGCCAGCAGCCCTCGCCAGGGGAAGGATGAAAAACTGTTTTTT. Translating it yields CASSPRQGKDEKLFF. The rearrangement joins TRBV5-4 to TRBJ1-4; TRBD1 might be the D (6 bases). There are 15 residues in the CDR3. The germline V gene encodes CDR1 SGHNT and CDR2 YYREEE (reference sequence). The V gene lost 4 bases and the J gene lost 6 bases, with 16 bases spanning the gap.

This sequence joins TRBV18 and TRBJ1-1; 8 positions match TRBD1. Looked up from germline, CDR1 is KGHSH and CDR2 is LQKENI. J lost 3 bases, V lost 3 bases, and 3 bases had no gene match. This CDR3 has 14 residues. The CDR3 nucleotides read TGTGCCAGCTCACCCCTGGACAGGGACACTGAAGCTTTCTTT. Residues: CASSPLDRDTEAFF.

The J gene is TRBJ1-1, the V gene TRBV18, with D possibly matching TRBD1 (5 bases). CDR1 is KGHSH and CDR2 is LQKENI in the germline V gene. This CDR3 has 13 amino acids. V lost 4 bases to trimming and J lost 0 bases, with 6 bases between them. The CDR3 coding sequence is TGTGCCAGCTCACAGGGGATGAACACTGAAGCTTTCTTT. As protein: CASSQGMNTEAFF.

This chain links TRBV27 with TRBJ2-1, with D uncertain. V was trimmed by 2 bases and J by 2 bases, leaving 13 bases between them. The CDR3 contains 16 residues. Germline CDR1 and CDR2: MNHEY and SMNVEV (reference sequence). For the CDR3, the DNA is TGTGCCAGCAGTTTAGATACGCGAGCCGCCTACAATGAGCAGTTCTTC. Translating it yields CASSLDTRAAYNEQFF.